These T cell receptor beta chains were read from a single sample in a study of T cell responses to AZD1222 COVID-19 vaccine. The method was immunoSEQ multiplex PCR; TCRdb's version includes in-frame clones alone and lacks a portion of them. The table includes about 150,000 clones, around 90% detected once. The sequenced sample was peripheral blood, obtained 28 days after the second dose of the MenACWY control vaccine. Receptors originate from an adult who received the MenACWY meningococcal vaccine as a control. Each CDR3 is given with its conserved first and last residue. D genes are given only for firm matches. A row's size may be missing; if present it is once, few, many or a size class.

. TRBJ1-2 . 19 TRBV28 . CASSLFLRANRVPRYGYTF
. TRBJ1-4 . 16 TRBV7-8 TGTGCCAGCAGCTCCTTCGGACTCGCCGCGAATGAAAAACTGTTTTTT CASSSFGLAANEKLFF
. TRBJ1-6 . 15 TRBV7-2 TGTGCCAGCAGCTATTTACAGGTTGATAATTCACCCCTCCACTTT CASSYLQVDNSPLHF
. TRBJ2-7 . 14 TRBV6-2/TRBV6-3 TGTGCCAGCAGTTACTTAGGGGATCTCTACGAGCAGTACTTC CASSYLGDLYEQYF
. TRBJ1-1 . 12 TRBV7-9 TGTGCCAGCAGCTTAGTGGGAGGCACGGCTTTCTTT CASSLVGGTAFF
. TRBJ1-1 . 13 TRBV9 TGTGCCAGCAGCGTCAGCAGGAACACTGAAGCTTTCTTT CASSVSRNTEAFF
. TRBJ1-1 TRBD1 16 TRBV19 TGTGCCAGTAGTATAGACCGACAGGGGCTACGGACTGAAGCTTTCTTT CASSIDRQGLRTEAFF
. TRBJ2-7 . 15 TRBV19 TGTGCCAGTAGTATAAGTCTTTCGGGAATCTACGAGCAGTACTTC CASSISLSGIYEQYF
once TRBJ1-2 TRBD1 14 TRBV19 TGTGCCAGTAGCTACCGGGACAGCCGGGCAGGCTACACCTTC CASSYRDSRAGYTF
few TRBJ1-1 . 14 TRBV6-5 TGTGCCAGCAGATGGACAGCTTTGAACACTGAAGCTTTCTTT CASRWTALNTEAFF
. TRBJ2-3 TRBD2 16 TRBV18 TGTGCCAGCTCACGGACTAGCGGCTCTAGCACAGATACGCAGTATTTT CASSRTSGSSTDTQYF
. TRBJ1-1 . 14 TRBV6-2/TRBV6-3 TGTGCCAGCAGTAGAGGGACGGCCCGATCAGAAGCTTTCTTT CASSRGTARSEAFF
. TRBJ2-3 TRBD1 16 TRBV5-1 TGCGCCAGCAGCCCAATGACAGGGGGGAGCACAGATACGCAGTATTTT CASSPMTGGSTDTQYF
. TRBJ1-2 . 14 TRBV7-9 TGTGCCAGCAGCTTAAACCCCGCCAACTATGGCTACACCTTC CASSLNPANYGYTF
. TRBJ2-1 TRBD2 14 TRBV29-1 TGCAGCGTTGTAAAACTAGCGGAGTACAATGAGCAGTTCTTC CSVVKLAEYNEQFF
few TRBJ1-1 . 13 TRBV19 TGTGCCAGTAGTGCCACAGTGAACACTGAAGCTTTCTTT CASSATVNTEAFF
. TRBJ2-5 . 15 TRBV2 TGTGCCAGCAGTGCCGACCAGGGGGGTGGGGAGACCCAGTACTTC CASSADQGGGETQYF
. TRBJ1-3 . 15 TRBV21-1 TGTGCCAGCAGGGGGACAAGGCCTGAGAGAAACACCATATATTTT CASRGTRPERNTIYF
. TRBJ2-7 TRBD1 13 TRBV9 TGTGCCAGCAGCGGACAGGGGGACTACGAGCAGTACTTC CASSGQGDYEQYF
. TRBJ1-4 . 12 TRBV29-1 TGCAGCGTTGTTAATCAGGGAGAAAAACTGTTTTTT CSVVNQGEKLFF
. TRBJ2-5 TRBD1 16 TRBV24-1 TGTGCCACCAGTGATTTCGGGACAGGGAGGGGAGAGACCCAGTACTTC CATSDFGTGRGETQYF
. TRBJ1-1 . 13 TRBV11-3 TGTGCCAGCAGCTTACCCCGACGGACTGAAGCTTTCTTT CASSLPRRTEAFF
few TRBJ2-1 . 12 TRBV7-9 TGTGCCAGCAGCGTTAGCGGCCATGAGCAGTTCTTC CASSVSGHEQFF
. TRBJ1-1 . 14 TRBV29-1 TGCAGCATCCGGGACCCCTGGAGGGGTGCTGAAGCTTTCTTT CSIRDPWRGAEAFF
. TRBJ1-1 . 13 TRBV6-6 TGTGCCAGCAGGCTCCCGGTGAACACTGAAGCTTTCTTT CASRLPVNTEAFF
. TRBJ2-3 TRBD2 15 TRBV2 TGTGCCAGCACCCCTCGGAGCGGGGGCACAGATACGCAGTATTTT CASTPRSGGTDTQYF
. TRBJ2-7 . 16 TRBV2 TGTGCCAGCAGTTCGCTCGCAGGCGCGAGCTCCTACGAGCAGTACTTC CASSSLAGASSYEQYF
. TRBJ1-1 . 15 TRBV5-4 TGTGCCAGCAGCTACCAAGGGAGGCAGGGGACTGAAGCTTTCTTT CASSYQGRQGTEAFF
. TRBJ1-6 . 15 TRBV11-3 TGTGCCAGCAGCTTAGGAGCAGGGCCTAATTCACCCCTCCACTTT CASSLGAGPNSPLHF
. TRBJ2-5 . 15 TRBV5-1 TGCGCCAGCAGTGACCCCGGACGAGTACAAGAGACCCAGTACTTC CASSDPGRVQETQYF
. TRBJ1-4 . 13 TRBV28 TGTGCCAGCGCCGAGGGGGGGTCTGAAAAACTGTTTTTT CASAEGGSEKLFF
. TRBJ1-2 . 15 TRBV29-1 TGCAGCGTTGAAGATTTCGACAGCACTAACTATGGCTACACCTTC CSVEDFDSTNYGYTF
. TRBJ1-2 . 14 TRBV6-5 TGTGCCAGCAGCTCACAGGGAGGAGGTTATGGCTACACCTTC CASSSQGGGYGYTF
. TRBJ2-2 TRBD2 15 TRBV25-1 TGTGCCAGCTCAGTGGCGGGAGTCAACACCGGGGAGCTGTTTTTT CASSVAGVNTGELFF
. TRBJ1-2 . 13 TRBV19 TGTGCCAGTAGTATGGAGGGGAACTATGGCTACACCTTC CASSMEGNYGYTF
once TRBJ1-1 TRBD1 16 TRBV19 TGTGCCAGTAGTACGACGGACAGGGGGCTCTTCACTGAAGCTTTCTTT CASSTTDRGLFTEAFF
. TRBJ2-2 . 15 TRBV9 TGTGCCAGCAGCTCAGGCGGAGTGAACACCGGGGAGCTGTTTTTT CASSSGGVNTGELFF
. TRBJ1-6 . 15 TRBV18 TGTGCCAGCTCACCACCGCGGGGAAATAATTCACCCCTCCACTTT CASSPPRGNNSPLHF
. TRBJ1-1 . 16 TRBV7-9 TGTGCCAGCAAGGGACGGCCGGGAGGGGTGAACACTGAAGCTTTCTTT CASKGRPGGVNTEAFF
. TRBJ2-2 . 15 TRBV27 TGTGCCAGAAGGGTGGGGCATGCGATCACCGGGGAGCTGTTTTTT CARRVGHAITGELFF
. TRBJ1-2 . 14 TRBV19 TGTGCCAGTGCCAGCGGGACCGGGGACTATGGCTACACCTTC CASASGTGDYGYTF
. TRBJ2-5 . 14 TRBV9 TGTGCCAGCAGCGTAGAAGGACAGCAAGAGACCCAGTACTTC CASSVEGQQETQYF
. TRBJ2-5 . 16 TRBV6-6 TGTGCCAGCAGGGGAACTAGCACGTCCCCAGAGGAGACCCAGTACTTC CASRGTSTSPEETQYF
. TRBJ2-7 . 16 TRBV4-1 TGCGCCAGCAGCCAAGGGAGGGCATTTGGCTCCTACGAGCAGTACTTC CASSQGRAFGSYEQYF
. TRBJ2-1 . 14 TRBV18 TGTGCCAGTTCACAGGGCGGAATCTACAATGAGCAGTTCTTC CASSQGGIYNEQFF
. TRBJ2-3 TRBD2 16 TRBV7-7 TGTGCTAGCAGCTTAGGGGGAGCGGGGGGCTCAGATACGCAGTATTTT CASSLGGAGGSDTQYF
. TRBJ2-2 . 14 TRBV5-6 TGTGCCAGCAGCTGGAGGGACAGCACCGGGGAGCTGTTTTTT CASSWRDSTGELFF
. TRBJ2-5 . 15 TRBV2 TGTGCCAGCAGTGATCCCGGACGGAGTCAAGAGACCCAGTACTTC CASSDPGRSQETQYF
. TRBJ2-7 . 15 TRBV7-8 TGTGCCAGCAGCTTGGCGGAGGAGGGATCCTACGAGCAGTACTTC CASSLAEEGSYEQYF
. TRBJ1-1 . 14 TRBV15 TGTGCCACCAGCATTACAGGGCGAGACACTGAAGCTTTCTTT CATSITGRDTEAFF
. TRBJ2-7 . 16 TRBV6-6 TGTGCCAGCAGCCCGGGACGGCAACTAATGGCCTACGAGCAGTACTTC CASSPGRQLMAYEQYF
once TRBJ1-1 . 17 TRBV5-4 TGTGCCAGCAGACTGGGGGCAGGGCGCCCCATGAACACTGAAGCTTTCTTT CASRLGAGRPMNTEAFF
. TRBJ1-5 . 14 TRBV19 TGTGCCAGTAGCAGACTAGATAGCAATCAGCCCCAGCATTTT CASSRLDSNQPQHF
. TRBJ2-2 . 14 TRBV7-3 TGTGCCAGCAGCTTTAGCGAGAGCACCGGGGAGCTGTTTTTT CASSFSESTGELFF